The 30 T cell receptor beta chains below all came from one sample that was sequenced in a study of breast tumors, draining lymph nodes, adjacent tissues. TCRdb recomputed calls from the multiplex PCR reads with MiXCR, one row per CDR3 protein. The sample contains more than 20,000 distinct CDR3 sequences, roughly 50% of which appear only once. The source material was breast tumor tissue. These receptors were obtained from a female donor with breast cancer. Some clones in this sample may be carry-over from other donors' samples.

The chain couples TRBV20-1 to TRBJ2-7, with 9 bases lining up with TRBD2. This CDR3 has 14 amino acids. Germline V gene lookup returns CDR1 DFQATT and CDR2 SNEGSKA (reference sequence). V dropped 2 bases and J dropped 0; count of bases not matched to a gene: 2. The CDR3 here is CSARLAGTSYEQYF. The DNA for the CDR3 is TGCAGTGCTAGACTAGCGGGAACCTCCTACGAGCAGTACTTC.

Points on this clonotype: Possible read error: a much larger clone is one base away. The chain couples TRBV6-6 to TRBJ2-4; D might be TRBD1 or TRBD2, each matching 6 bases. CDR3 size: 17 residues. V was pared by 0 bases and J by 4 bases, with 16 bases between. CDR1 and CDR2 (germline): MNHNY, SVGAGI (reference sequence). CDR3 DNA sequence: TGTGCCAGCAGTTACTCCGGGGGCGCGATATTAAAAAACATTCAGTACTTC. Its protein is CASSYSGGAILKNIQYF.

CDR3 sequence reads: CSVGGRNSGELFF. CDR3 in DNA: TGCAGCGTTGGCGGGAGAAATAGCGGGGAGCTGTTTTTT. The chain recombines TRBV29-1 with TRBJ2-2, with 7 bases aligning to TRBD2. Germline CDR1 and CDR2: SQVTM and ANQGSEA. There are 13 residues in the CDR3. V shed 4 bases and J 7 bases; nucleotides not matched to a gene: 6.

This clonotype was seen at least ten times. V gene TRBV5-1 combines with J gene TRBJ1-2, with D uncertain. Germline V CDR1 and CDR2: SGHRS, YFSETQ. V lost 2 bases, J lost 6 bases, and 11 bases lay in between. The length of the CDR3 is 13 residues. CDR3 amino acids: CASSFSADNGYTF. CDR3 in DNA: TGCGCCAGCAGCTTTTCGGCAGATAATGGCTACACCTTC.

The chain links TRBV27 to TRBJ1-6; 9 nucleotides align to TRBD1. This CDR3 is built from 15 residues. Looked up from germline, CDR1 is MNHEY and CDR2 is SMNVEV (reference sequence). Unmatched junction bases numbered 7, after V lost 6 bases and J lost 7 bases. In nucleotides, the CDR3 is TGTGCCAGCAGCTACACCGGGACAGGGAATTCACCCCTCCACTTT. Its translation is CASSYTGTGNSPLHF.

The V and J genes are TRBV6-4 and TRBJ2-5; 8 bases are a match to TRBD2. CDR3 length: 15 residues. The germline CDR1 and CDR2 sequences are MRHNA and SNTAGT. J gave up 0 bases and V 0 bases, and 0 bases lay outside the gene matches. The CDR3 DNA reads TGTGCCAGCAGTGACTCTAGCGGGGACCAAGAGACCCAGTACTTC. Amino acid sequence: CASSDSSGDQETQYF.

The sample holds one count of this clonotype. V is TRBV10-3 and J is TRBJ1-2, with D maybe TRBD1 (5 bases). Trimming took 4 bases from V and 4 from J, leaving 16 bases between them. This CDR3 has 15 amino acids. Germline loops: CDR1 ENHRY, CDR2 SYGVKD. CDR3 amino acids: CAISGGQGSPYGYTF. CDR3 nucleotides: TGTGCCATCAGTGGGGGCCAGGGCTCTCCCTATGGCTACACCTTC.

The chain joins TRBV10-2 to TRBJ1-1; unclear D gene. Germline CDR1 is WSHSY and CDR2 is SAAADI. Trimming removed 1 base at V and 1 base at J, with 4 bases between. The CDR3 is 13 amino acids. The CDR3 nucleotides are TGCGCCAGCAGTGAGTATGAGAACACTGAAGCTTTCTTT. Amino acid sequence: CASSEYENTEAFF.

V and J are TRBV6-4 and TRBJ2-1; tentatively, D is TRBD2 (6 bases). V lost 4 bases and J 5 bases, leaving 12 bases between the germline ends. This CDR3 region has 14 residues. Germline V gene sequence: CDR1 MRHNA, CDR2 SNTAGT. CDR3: CASSARGLHNEQFF. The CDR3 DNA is TGTGCCAGCAGTGCAAGGGGACTCCACAATGAGCAGTTCTTC.

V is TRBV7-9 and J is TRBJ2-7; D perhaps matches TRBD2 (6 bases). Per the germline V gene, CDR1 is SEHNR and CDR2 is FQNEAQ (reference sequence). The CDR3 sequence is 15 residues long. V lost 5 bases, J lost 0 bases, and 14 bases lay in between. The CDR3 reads CASSLPRGTSYEQYF. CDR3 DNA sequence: TGTGCCAGCAGCCTACCACGCGGGACCTCCTACGAGCAGTACTTC.

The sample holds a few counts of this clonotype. The CDR3 DNA follows: TGTGCCAGCAGCGCCCGACTAGCGGGAGCAAGAGATACGCAGTATTTT. Translating it yields CASSARLAGARDTQYF. The chain employs TRBV7-3 and TRBJ2-3; 12 bases agree with TRBD2. CDR1 is SGHTA, CDR2 FQGTGA, per germline. Unmatched junction bases numbered 8, after V lost 5 bases and J lost 5 bases. The CDR3 runs to 16 residues.

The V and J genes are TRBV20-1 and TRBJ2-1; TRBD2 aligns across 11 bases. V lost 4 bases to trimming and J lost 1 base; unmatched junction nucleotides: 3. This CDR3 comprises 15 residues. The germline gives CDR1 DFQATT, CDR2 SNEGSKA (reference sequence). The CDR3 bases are TGCAGTGCTACCGGGACTAGCGGTTCCTACAATGAGCAGTTCTTC. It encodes CSATGTSGSYNEQFF.

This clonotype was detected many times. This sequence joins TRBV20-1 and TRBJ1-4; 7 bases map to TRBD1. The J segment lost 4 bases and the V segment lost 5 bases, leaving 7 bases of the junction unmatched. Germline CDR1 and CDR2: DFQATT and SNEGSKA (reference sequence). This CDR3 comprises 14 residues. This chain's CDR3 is CSAYEAGGNEKLFF. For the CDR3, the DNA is TGCAGTGCTTACGAGGCAGGGGGTAATGAAAAACTGTTTTTT.

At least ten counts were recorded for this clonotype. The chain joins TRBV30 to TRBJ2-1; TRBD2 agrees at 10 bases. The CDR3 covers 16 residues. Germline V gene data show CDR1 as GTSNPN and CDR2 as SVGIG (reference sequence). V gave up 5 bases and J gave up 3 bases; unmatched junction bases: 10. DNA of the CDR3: TGTGCCTGGCTAGGTAGCGGGAGGTCCGGCTACAATGAGCAGTTCTTC. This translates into CAWLGSGRSGYNEQFF.

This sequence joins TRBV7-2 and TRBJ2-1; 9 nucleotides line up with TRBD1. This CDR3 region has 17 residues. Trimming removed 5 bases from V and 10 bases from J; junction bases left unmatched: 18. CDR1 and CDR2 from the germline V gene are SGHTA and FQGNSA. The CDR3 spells CASSQTTDRGRAREQFF. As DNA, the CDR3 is TGTGCCAGCAGCCAGACGACCGACAGGGGGAGGGCCCGGGAGCAGTTCTTC.

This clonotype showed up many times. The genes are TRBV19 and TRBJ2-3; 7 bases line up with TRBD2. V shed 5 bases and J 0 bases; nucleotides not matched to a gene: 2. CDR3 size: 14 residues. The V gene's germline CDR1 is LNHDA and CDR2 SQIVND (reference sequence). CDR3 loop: CASSPAGSTDTQYF. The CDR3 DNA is TGTGCCAGTAGTCCAGCGGGGAGCACAGATACGCAGTATTTT.

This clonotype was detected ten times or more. CDR3 protein: CASSGLAGAGETQYF. DNA for the CDR3: TGTGCCAGCAGCGGACTAGCGGGAGCCGGGGAGACCCAGTACTTC. J is TRBJ2-5 and V is TRBV5-6; 13 nucleotides line up with TRBD2. The CDR3 sequence is 15 residues long. Germline CDR1 and CDR2: SGHDT and YYEEEE. Trimming at V came to 4 bases and at J to 5 bases, leaving 5 bases not matched to a gene.

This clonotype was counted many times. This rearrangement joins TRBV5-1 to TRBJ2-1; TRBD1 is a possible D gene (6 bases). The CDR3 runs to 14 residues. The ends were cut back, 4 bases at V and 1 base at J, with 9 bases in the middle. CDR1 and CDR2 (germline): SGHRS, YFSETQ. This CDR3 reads CASSTDRSYNEQFF. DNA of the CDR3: TGCGCCAGCAGCACCGACAGGTCCTACAATGAGCAGTTCTTC. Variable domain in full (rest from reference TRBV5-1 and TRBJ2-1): KAGVTQTPRYLIKTRGQQVTLSCSPISGHRSVSWYQQTPGQGLQFLFEYFSETQRNKGNFPGRFSGRQFSNSRSEMNVSTLELGDSALYLCASSTDRSYNEQFFGPGTRLTVL.

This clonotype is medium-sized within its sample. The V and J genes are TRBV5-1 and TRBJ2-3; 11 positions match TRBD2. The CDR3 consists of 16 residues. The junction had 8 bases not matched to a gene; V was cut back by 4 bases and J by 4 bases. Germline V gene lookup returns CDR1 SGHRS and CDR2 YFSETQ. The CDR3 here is CASSKLAGEVADTQYF. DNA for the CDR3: TGCGCCAGCAGCAAACTAGCGGGAGAGGTCGCAGATACGCAGTATTTT.

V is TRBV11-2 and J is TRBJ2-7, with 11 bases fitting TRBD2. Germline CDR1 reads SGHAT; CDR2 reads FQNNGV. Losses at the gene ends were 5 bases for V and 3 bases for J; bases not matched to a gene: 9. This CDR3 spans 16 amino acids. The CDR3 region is CASSPSTSGTVYEQYF. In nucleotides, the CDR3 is TGTGCCAGCAGCCCTTCGACTAGCGGGACAGTCTACGAGCAGTACTTC.

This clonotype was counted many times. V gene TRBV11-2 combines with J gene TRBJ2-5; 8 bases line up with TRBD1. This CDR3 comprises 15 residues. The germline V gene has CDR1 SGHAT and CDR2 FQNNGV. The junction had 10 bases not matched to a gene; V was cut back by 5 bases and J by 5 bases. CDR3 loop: CASSPRTGNGETQYF. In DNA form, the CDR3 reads TGTGCCAGCAGCCCCCGGACAGGGAACGGTGAGACCCAGTACTTC.

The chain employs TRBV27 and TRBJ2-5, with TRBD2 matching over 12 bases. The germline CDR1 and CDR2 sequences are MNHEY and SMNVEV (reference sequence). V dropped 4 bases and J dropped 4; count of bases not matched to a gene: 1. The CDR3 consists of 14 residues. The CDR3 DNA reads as TGTGCCAGCAGTTCGACTAGCGGGAGAGAGACCCAGTACTTC. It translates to CASSSTSGRETQYF.

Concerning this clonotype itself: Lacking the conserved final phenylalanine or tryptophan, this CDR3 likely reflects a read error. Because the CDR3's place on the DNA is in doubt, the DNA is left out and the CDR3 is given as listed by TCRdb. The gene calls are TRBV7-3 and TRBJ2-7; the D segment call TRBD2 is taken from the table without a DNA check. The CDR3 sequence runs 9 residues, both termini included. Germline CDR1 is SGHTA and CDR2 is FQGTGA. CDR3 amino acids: CASSCGLAG.

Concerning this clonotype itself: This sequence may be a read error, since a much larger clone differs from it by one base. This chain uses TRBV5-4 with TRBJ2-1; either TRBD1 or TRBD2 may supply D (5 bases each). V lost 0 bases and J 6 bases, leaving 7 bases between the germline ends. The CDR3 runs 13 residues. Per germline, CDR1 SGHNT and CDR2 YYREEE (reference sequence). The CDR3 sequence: CASSLGDANEQFF. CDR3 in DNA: TGTGCCAGCAGCTTGGGGGACGCCAATGAGCAGTTCTTC.

CDR3 protein: CSARVRDRAFHNSPLHF. CDR3 in DNA: TGCAGTGCCCGGGTCCGGGACAGGGCTTTTCATAATTCACCCCTCCACTTT. The rearrangement joins TRBV20-1 to TRBJ1-6, with TRBD1 matching 9 bases. The ends lost 6 bases at V and 5 bases at J; junction bases unmatched: 14. The CDR3 contains 17 residues. CDR1 DFQATT and CDR2 SNEGSKA come from the germline V gene (reference sequence).

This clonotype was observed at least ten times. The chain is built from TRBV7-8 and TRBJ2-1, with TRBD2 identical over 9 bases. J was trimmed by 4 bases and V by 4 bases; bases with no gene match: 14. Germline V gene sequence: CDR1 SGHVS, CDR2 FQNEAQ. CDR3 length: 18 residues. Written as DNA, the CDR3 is TGTGCCAGCAGCTCGTTAGCGGGAGTGTTATCGGAGTACAATGAGCAGTTCTTC. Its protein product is CASSSLAGVLSEYNEQFF.

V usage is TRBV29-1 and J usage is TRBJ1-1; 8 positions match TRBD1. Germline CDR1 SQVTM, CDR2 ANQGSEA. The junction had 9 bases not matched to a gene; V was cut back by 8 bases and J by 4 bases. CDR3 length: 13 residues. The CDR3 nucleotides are TGCAGCTCAAACAGGGGGTCCCGCACTGAAGCTTTCTTT. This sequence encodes CSSNRGSRTEAFF.

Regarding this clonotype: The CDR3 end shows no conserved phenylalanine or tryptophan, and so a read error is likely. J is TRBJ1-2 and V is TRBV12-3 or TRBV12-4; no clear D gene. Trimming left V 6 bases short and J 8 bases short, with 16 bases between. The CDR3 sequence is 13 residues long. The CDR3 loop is CASSLGYYGGYTL. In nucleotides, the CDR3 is TGTGCCAGCAGCTTGGGGTACTACGGGGGCTACACCCTC.

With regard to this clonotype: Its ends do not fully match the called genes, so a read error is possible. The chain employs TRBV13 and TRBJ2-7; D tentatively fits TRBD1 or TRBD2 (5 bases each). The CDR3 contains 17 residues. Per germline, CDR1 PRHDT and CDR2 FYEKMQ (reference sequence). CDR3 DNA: TGCGCCAGCAGCTTACGCCGGACCGGGACGGAAGCCTACGAGCAGTACTTC. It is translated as CASSLRRTGTEAYEQYF.

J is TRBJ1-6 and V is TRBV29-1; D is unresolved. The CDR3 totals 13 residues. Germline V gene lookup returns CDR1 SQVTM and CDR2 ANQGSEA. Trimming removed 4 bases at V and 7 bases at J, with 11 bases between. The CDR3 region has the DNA TGCAGCGTTGCCCAGGCCCTGAATTCACCCCTCCACTTT. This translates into CSVAQALNSPLHF.